This TCR beta chain was identified during a study of blood T cell repertoires in COVID-19. Study details: Collection of acute and convalescent COVID-19 samples took place in the United States, Italy and Spain.

Germline V CDR1 and CDR2: SQVTM, ANQGSEA. The length of the CDR3 is 13 residues. Trimming took off 6 bases at V and 5 bases at J, with 16 bases between the two ends. Produced via immunoSEQ multiplex PCR; TCRdb's table is partial and in-frame only. The data contain 300,000 to 500,000 clones, 88% of them singletons. Participant ages covered about 18 to 89 years across about 22 US areas. Input material: PBMCs or T cells enriched from blood (not recorded which). The genes are TRBV29-1 and TRBJ1-1; D may be TRBD1 (5 bases). This TCR was recovered from a woman in her 30s with acute COVID-19. As DNA, the CDR3 is TGCAGCGTGGGGGGGGTCTGGGAGACTGAAGCTTTCTTT. It is translated as CSVGGVWETEAFF.